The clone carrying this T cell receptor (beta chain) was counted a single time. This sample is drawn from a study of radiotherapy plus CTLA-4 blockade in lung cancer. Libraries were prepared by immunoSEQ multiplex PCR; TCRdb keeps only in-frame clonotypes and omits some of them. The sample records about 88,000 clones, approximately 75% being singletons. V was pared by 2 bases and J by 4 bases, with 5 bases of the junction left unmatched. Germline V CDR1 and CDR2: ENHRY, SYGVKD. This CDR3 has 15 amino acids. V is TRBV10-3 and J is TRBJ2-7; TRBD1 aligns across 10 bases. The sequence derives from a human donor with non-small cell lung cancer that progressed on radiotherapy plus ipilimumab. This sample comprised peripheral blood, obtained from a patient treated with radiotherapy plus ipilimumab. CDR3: CAISERPGQGYEQYF. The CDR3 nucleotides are TGTGCCATCAGTGAGCGGCCGGGACAGGGGTACGAGCAGTACTTC.